Shown below are 11 T cell receptor beta chains from a single sample sequenced in a study of T cell repertoires in cytomegalovirus infection. One entry per CDR3 protein, called by TCRdb with MiXCR from the reads. The profile shows some 450,000 distinct CDR3 sequences, approximately 31% of them singletons. The sample consisted of PBMCs. The receptors shown here come from a human donor in good health (CMV status not recorded). Some clones in this sample may be carry-over from other donors' samples.

This clonotype was seen many times. This CDR3 is CASSMVSSNEKLFF. The CDR3 nucleotides are TGTGCCAGTAGTATGGTCAGCTCTAATGAAAAACTGTTTTTT. The chain employs TRBV19 and TRBJ1-4, with D uncertain. Germline V lookup: CDR1 LNHDA, CDR2 SQIVND (reference sequence). There are 14 residues in the CDR3. Trimming stripped 3 bases from V and 3 bases from J, with 8 bases between.

This clonotype was recorded at least ten times. The chain joins TRBV7-2 to TRBJ1-4; the match to TRBD1 covers 7 bases. The CDR3 has 14 amino acids. The trim removed 6 bases at V and 8 bases at J, leaving 9 bases unmatched. Germline loops: CDR1 SGHTA, CDR2 FQGNSA. The CDR3 sequence is CASSFQGVGEKLFF. DNA for the CDR3: TGTGCCAGCAGTTTTCAGGGGGTAGGGGAAAAACTGTTTTTT.

The chain links TRBV7-6 to TRBJ2-1, with a tentative D call TRBD2 (7 bases). This CDR3 has 17 amino acids. Trimming removed 8 bases at V and 0 bases at J, with 20 bases between. CDR1 is SGHVS, CDR2 FNYEAQ, per germline. CDR3 sequence: CASSLVGGETSYNEQFF. CDR3 nucleotide sequence: TGTGCCAGCTCCCTAGTAGGGGGGGAGACCTCCTACAATGAGCAGTTCTTC.

The chain combines TRBV5-5 with TRBJ2-2; 12 positions match TRBD2. Germline lookup yields CDR1 SGHKS and CDR2 YYEKEE (reference sequence). V shed 4 bases and J 5 bases; nucleotides not matched to a gene: 6. CDR3 length: 16 residues. This chain's CDR3 is CASSPTSGGVTGELFF. Here the CDR3 DNA reads TGTGCCAGCAGCCCGACTAGCGGGGGAGTGACCGGGGAGCTGTTTTTT.

This clonotype was counted many times. The chain combines TRBV7-3 with TRBJ2-1, with 9 bases matching TRBD2. J gave up 4 bases and V 1 base, and 8 bases lay outside the gene matches. This CDR3 contains 17 residues. The germline gives CDR1 SGHTA, CDR2 FQGTGA. CDR3 nucleotide sequence: TGTGCCAGCAGCTTAAAGGGGTTCAGCGGGGGGTACAATGAGCAGTTCTTC. It specifies CASSLKGFSGGYNEQFF.

Worth noting for this clonotype: A much larger clone is a single base away; this may be a read error. This chain links TRBV7-2 with TRBJ2-7; TRBD1 or TRBD2 may be the D gene (5 bases each). This CDR3 has 15 amino acids. CDR1 is SGHTA and CDR2 is FQGNSA in the germline V gene. The CDR3 DNA reads as TGTGCCAGCCGCTTAGTGTCCGGGACCCCCGTCGAGCAGTACTTC. It translates to CASRLVSGTPVEQYF.

This clonotype was detected only a few times. The genes are TRBV2 and TRBJ1-5; 7 bases match TRBD1. CDR1 SNHLY and CDR2 FYNNEI come from the germline V gene. V lost 1 base and J lost 0; bases outside the gene matches: 3. The CDR3 extends over 16 amino acids. CDR3 sequence reads: CASSEEKGASNQPQHF. CDR3 bases: TGTGCCAGCAGTGAAGAGAAGGGGGCTAGCAATCAGCCCCAGCATTTT.

The table lists this clonotype with many counts. The rearrangement uses TRBV10-2 and TRBJ2-5; D may be TRBD1 (6 bases). CDR3 length: 14 residues. With 6 bases removed from V and 2 bases from J, the gap between germline ends came to 13 bases. From germline, CDR1 is WSHSY and CDR2 SAAADI. CDR3 in amino acids: CASSPGTLQETQYF. The CDR3 region has the DNA TGCGCCAGCAGCCCCGGGACATTACAAGAGACCCAGTACTTC.

CDR3 nucleotides: TGTGCCAGCAGCTATATTGACTCCTACAATGAGCAGTTCTTC. It specifies CASSYIDSYNEQFF. The chain links TRBV7-2 to TRBJ2-1, with unresolved D. Trimming took 4 bases from V and 0 from J, leaving 7 bases between them. Germline V gene sequence: CDR1 SGHTA, CDR2 FQGNSA. CDR3 length equals 14 residues. The complete variable domain, with remaining parts taken from reference TRBV7-2 and TRBJ2-1, reads GAGVSQSPSNKVTEKGKDVELRCDPISGHTALYWYRQSLGQGLEFLIYFQGNSAPDKSGLPSDRFSAERTGGSVSTLTIQRTQQEDSAVYLCASSYIDSYNEQFFGPGTRLTVL.

The CDR3 reads CASRIAGGAYNEQFF. DNA of the CDR3: TGTGCCAGCAGGATAGCGGGGGGAGCCTACAATGAGCAGTTCTTC. The chain links TRBV11-2 to TRBJ2-1; 10 nucleotides agree with TRBD2. The CDR3 consists of 15 residues. V trimming: 6 bases; J trimming: 2 bases; junction bases outside the gene matches: 4. Germline-derived CDR1 and CDR2 are SGHAT and FQNNGV.

This clonotype was observed a single time. V is TRBV5-1 and J is TRBJ1-1; 9 nucleotides align to TRBD1. The ends lost 3 bases at V and 1 base at J; junction bases unmatched: 7. This CDR3 is 16 amino acids long. Germline V gives CDR1 SGHRS, CDR2 YFSETQ. The CDR3 here is CASSSFLQGANTEAFF. The CDR3 region has the DNA TGCGCCAGCAGCTCGTTTTTACAGGGGGCGAACACTGAAGCTTTCTTT.